The entry below describes one TCR beta chain. Original analysis: Reference gene primers were amplified, and this amplification served to estimate nucleated cell counts. Data came from immunoSEQ multiplex PCR; TCRdb stores just in-frame clones and leaves some out. The DNA was the basis for D and trimming; V, J and clone size are from that table. The data show roughly 150,000 clones, about four fifths seen once. This sample was taken from a study of blood T cell repertoires in COVID-19. Study as a whole: Acute and convalescent COVID-19 specimens originated in the United States, Italy and Spain.

With V trimmed by 3 bases and J by 5 bases, 6 bases remained unmatched. Germline-derived CDR1 and CDR2 are KGHSH and LQKENI. There are 14 residues in the CDR3. The sample comprised peripheral blood. This clonotype originated in a woman aged 80 or over with acute or convalescent COVID-19. The genes are TRBV18 and TRBJ1-1; TRBD1 matches 7 bases. CDR3 in amino acids: CASSPPGGGTEAFF. The CDR3, as DNA: TGTGCCAGCTCACCCCCAGGGGGAGGAACTGAAGCTTTCTTT.